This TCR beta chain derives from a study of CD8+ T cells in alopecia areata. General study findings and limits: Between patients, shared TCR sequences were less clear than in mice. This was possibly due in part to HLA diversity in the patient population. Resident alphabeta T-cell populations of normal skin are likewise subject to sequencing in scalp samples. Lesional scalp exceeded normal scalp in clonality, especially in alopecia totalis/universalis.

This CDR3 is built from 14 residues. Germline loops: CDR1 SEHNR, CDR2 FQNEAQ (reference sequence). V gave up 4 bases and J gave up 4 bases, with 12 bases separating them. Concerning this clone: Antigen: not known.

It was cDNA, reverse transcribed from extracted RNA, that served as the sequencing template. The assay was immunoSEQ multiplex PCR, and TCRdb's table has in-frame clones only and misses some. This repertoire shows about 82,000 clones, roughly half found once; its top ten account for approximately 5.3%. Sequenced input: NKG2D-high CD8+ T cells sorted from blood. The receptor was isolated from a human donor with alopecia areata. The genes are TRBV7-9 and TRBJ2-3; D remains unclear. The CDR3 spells CASSYRDLADTQYF. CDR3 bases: TGTGCCAGCAGCTACCGCGATCTGGCAGATACGCAGTATTTT.